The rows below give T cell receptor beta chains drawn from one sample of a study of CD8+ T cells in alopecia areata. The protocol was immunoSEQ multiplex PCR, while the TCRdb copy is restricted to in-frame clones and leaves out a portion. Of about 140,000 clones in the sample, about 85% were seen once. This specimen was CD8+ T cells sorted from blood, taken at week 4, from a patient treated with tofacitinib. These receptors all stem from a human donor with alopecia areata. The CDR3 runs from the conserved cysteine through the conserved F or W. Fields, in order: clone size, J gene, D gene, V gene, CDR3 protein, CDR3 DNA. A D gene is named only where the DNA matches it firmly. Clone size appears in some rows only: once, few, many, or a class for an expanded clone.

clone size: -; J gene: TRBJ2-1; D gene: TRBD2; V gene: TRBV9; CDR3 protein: CASSVAGGDYNEQFF; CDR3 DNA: TGTGCCAGCAGCGTAGCCGGGGGGGATTACAATGAGCAGTTCTTC
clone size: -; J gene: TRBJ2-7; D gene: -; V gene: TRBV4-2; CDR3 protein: CASSSTGPSEQYF; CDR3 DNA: TGTGCCAGCAGCAGTACGGGGCCCAGCGAGCAGTACTTC
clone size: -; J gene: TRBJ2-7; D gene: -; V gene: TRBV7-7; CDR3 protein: CASSLGQDYEQYF; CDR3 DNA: TGTGCTAGCAGCTTAGGGCAGGATTACGAGCAGTACTTC
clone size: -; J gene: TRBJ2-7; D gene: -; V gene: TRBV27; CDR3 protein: CASRPIDRDPKYEQYF; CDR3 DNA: TGTGCCAGCAGGCCAATCGACCGGGACCCTAAATACGAGCAGTACTTC
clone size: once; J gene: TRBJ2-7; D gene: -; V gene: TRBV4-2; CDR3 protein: CASSQVALPEQYF; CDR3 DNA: TGTGCCAGCAGCCAAGTGGCGCTCCCCGAGCAGTACTTC
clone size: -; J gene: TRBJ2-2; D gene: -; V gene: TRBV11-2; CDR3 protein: CASSLSGELFF; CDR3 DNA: TGTGCCAGCAGCTTATCCGGGGAGCTGTTTTTT
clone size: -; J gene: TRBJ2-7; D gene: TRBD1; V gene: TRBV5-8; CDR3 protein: CASRDRVIYEQYF; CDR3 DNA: TGTGCCAGCAGGGACAGGGTGATCTACGAGCAGTACTTC
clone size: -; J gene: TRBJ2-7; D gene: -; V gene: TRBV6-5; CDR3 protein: CASGPIGGPYEQYF; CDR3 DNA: TGTGCCAGCGGTCCTATCGGGGGCCCCTACGAGCAGTACTTC
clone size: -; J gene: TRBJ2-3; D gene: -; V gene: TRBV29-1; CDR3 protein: CSVEGIADTQYF; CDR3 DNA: TGCAGCGTTGAAGGTATCGCGGATACGCAGTATTTT
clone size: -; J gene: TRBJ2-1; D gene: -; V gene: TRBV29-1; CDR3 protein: CSGRQGYNEQFF; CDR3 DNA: TGCAGCGGCAGGCAGGGATACAATGAGCAGTTCTTC
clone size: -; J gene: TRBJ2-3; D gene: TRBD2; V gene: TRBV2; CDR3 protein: CASVPLTSGSTDTQYF; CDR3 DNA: TGTGCCAGCGTTCCATTGACTAGCGGGAGTACAGATACGCAGTATTTT
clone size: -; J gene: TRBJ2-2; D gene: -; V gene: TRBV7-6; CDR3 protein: CASSLGQGPPGELFF; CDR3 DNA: TGTGCCAGCAGCTTGGGTCAGGGCCCCCCCGGGGAGCTGTTTTTT
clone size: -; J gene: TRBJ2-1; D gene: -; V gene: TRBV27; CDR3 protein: CASSLAGTGNEQFF; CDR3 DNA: TGTGCCAGCAGTTTAGCCGGGACCGGTAATGAGCAGTTCTTC
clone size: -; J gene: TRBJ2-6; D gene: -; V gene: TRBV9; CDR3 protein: CASSPPNSGANVLTF; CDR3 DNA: TGTGCCAGCAGCCCCCCCAACTCTGGGGCCAACGTCCTGACTTTC
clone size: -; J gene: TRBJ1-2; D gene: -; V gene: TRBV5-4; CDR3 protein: CASSQSGNGYTF; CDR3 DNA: TGTGCCAGCAGCCAGAGTGGGAATGGCTACACCTTC
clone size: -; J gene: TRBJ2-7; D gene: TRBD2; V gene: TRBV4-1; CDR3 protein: CASSHLAGEASEQYF; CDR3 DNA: TGCGCCAGCAGCCACCTAGCGGGAGAGGCCTCCGAGCAGTACTTC
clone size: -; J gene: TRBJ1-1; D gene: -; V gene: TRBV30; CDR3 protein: CAFRTPGYTEAFF; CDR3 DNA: TGTGCCTTCCGTACCCCAGGCTACACTGAAGCTTTCTTT
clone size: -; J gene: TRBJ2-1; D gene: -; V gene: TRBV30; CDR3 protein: CAWSTQGGNEQFF; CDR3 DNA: TGTGCCTGGAGTACTCAGGGTGGCAATGAGCAGTTCTTC
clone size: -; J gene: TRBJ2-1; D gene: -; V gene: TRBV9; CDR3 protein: CASSDDTLASEQFF; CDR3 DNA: TGTGCCAGCAGTGATGATACACTAGCCAGTGAGCAGTTCTTC
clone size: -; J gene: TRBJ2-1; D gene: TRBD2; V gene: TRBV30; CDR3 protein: CAWDSGGSSYNEQFF; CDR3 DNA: TGTGCCTGGGATAGCGGGGGAAGCTCCTACAATGAGCAGTTCTTC
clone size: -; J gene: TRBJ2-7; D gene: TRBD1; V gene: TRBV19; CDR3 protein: CASSIRQGLDEQYF; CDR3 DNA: TGTGCCAGTAGTATAAGACAGGGGTTGGACGAGCAGTACTTC
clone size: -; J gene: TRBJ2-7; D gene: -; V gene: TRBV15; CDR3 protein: CATSRELSESWLGQYF; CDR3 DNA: TGTGCCACCAGCAGAGAATTAAGCGAATCCTGGCTCGGGCAGTACTTC